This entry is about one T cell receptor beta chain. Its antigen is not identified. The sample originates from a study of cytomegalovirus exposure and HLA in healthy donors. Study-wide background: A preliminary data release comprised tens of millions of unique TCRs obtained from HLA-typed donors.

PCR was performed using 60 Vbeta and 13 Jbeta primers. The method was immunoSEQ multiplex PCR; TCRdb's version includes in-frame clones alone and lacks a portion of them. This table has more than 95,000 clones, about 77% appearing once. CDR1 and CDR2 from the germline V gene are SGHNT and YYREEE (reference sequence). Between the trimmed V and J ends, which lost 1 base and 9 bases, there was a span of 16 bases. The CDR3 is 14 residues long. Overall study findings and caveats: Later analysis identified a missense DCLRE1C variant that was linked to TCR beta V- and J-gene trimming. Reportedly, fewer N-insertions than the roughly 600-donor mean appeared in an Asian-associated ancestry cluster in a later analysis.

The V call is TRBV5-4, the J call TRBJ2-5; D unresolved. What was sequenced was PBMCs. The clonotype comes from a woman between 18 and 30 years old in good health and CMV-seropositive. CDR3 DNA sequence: TGTGCCAGCAGCTTGAAGGTAGCCGACGACGCCCAGTACTTC. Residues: CASSLKVADDAQYF.